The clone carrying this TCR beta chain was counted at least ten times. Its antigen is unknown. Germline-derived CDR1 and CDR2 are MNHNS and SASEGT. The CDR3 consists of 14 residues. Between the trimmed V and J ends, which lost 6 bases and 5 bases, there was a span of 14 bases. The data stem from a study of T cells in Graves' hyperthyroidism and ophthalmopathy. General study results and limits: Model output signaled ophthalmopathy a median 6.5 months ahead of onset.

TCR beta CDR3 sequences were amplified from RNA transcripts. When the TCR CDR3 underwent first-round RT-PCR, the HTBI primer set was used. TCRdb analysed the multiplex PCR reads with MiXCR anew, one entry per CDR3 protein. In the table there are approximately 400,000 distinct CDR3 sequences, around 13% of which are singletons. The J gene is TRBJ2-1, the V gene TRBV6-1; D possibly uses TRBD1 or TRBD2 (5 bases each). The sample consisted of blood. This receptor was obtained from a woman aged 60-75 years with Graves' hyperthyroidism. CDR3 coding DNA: TGTGCCAGCAGCCCCCAAGGGGAGCACAATGAGCAGTTCTTC. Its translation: CASSPQGEHNEQFF.